This is a list of T cell receptor beta chains from one sample in a study of siplizumab effects on memory and regulatory T cells. TCRdb's copy holds only in-frame clones and misses some; the assay was immunoSEQ multiplex PCR. The sample includes roughly 100,000 clones, 93% of them seen just once. The sequenced sample consisted of CD8+ T cells sorted from blood. These receptors all stem from a human donor in good health. Both conserved end residues are part of each CDR3. The order of the fields is CDR3 protein, CDR3 DNA, V gene, D gene, J gene. D genes are given only for firm matches.

cdr3_aa: CASSQDRTSGSTDTQYF; cdr3_nt: TGCGCCAGCAGCCAAGACCGGACTAGCGGGTCCACAGATACGCAGTATTTT; v_call: TRBV4-1; d_call: TRBD2; j_call: TRBJ2-3
cdr3_aa: CATSKDRGPNQPQHF; cdr3_nt: TGTGCCACCAGTAAGGACAGGGGGCCGAATCAGCCCCAGCATTTT; v_call: TRBV15; d_call: TRBD1; j_call: TRBJ1-5
cdr3_aa: CASRNGNYGYTF; cdr3_nt: TGTGCCAGCAGGAACGGGAACTATGGCTACACCTTC; v_call: TRBV6-1; d_call: -; j_call: TRBJ1-2
cdr3_aa: CASSLYRYEQYF; cdr3_nt: TGTGCCAGCAGCTTGTACCGCTACGAGCAGTACTTC; v_call: TRBV5-8; d_call: -; j_call: TRBJ2-7
cdr3_aa: CASSFWGGEPQHF; cdr3_nt: TGTGCCAGCAGCTTTTGGGGGGGAGAGCCCCAGCATTTT; v_call: TRBV5-6; d_call: -; j_call: TRBJ1-5
cdr3_aa: CASSLRTGRSETQYF; cdr3_nt: TGTGCCAGCAGCTTACGGACAGGGAGGTCAGAGACCCAGTACTTC; v_call: TRBV11-2; d_call: TRBD1; j_call: TRBJ2-5
cdr3_aa: CASSVGQGGRSSYNEQFF; cdr3_nt: TGTGCCAGCAGCGTGGGACAGGGGGGACGAAGCTCCTACAATGAGCAGTTCTTC; v_call: TRBV9; d_call: TRBD1; j_call: TRBJ2-1
cdr3_aa: CASLRLAGVTDTQYF; cdr3_nt: TGTGCCAGCCTCCGACTAGCGGGGGTCACAGATACGCAGTATTTT; v_call: TRBV6-1; d_call: TRBD2; j_call: TRBJ2-3
cdr3_aa: CASSQVADSDTQYF; cdr3_nt: TGCGCCAGCAGCCAAGTAGCGGACTCAGATACGCAGTATTTT; v_call: TRBV4-3; d_call: -; j_call: TRBJ2-3
cdr3_aa: CASSATGAQPQHF; cdr3_nt: TGTGCCAGCAGCGCTACAGGGGCCCAGCCCCAGCATTTT; v_call: TRBV9; d_call: TRBD1; j_call: TRBJ1-5